This T cell receptor beta chain was identified in a study of T cells expressing NK-cell markers. About the research overall: Sorted CD3+CD56-NKG2C+, CD3+CD56+NKG2C- and CD3+CD56+NKG2C+ T cells were the source of the TCR beta repertoires.

As to this clonotype: Its antigen is undetermined.

The CDR3 sequence is 15 residues long. Per the germline V gene, CDR1 is MDHEN and CDR2 is SYDVKM. No DNA is given; TCRdb re-called the 5' RACE reads and lists each CDR3 protein once. In total, the table holds some 140,000 distinct CDR3 sequences. Study-wide points: Among CD8+ T cells from five or six donors, dominant NKG2C+ clonotypes accounted for about 1.0-7.0%.

Sequencing was done on a sample of blood T cells: a sorted CD56 or NKG2C T cell subset, CD4+ or CD8+ T cells, or bulk PBMC T cells (not recorded which). This sequence was found in a woman aged 45-59 years in good health. This chain connects TRBV28 to TRBJ1-5; TCRdb selects TRBD1, and the lack of DNA leaves this call unchecked. CDR3 sequence reads: CASSLFRTLDQPQHF. Together with reference TRBV28 and TRBJ1-5, the CDR3 gives the full variable domain: DVKVTQSSRYLVKRTGEKVFLECVQDMDHENMFWYRQDPGLGLRLIYFSYDVKMKEKGDIPEGYSVSREKKERFSLILESASTNQTSMYLCASSLFRTLDQPQHFGDGTRLSIL.